This TCR beta chain was captured in a study of blood T cell repertoires in COVID-19. In the authors' workflow: How many nucleated cells were present was estimated from reference gene primer amplification. Clones were sequenced by immunoSEQ multiplex PCR, and TCRdb holds only the in-frame ones, with some missing. V and J calls and clone size are given by that table; D and trimming were obtained from the DNA. Of tens of thousands of clones detected, roughly 85% appear once; the ten largest clones hold roughly 5.5%. CDR3 size: 16 residues. V dropped 1 base and J dropped 4; count of bases not matched to a gene: 6. Germline assignment: CDR1 SGHTA and CDR2 FQGNSA.

This TCR came from a man older than 75 with acute or convalescent COVID-19. The gene calls are TRBV7-2 and TRBJ1-2, with TRBD1 matching 10 bases. Sequencing was carried out using peripheral blood. CDR3 protein: CASSLVRQGASYGYTF. The CDR3 DNA is TGTGCCAGCAGCTTAGTACGACAGGGGGCGAGCTATGGCTACACCTTC.